The 20 T cell receptor beta chains below all came from one sample that was sequenced in a study of blood T cell repertoires in COVID-19. Clones were sequenced by immunoSEQ multiplex PCR, and TCRdb holds only the in-frame ones, with some missing. The data contain 100,000 or so clones, 80% to 90% of them singletons. Specimen: peripheral blood. The receptors were sampled from a man between 35 and 55 years old with active or convalescent COVID-19.

J is TRBJ2-5 and V is TRBV6-1; 8 nucleotides agree with TRBD1. Germline V CDR1 and CDR2: MNHNS, SASEGT. V shed 2 bases, J shed 1 base, and the junction held 0 bases outside the gene matches. The CDR3 length is 14 residues. CDR3 sequence reads: CASSEQGAQETQYF. The DNA for the CDR3 is TGTGCCAGCAGTGAACAGGGGGCCCAAGAGACCCAGTACTTC.

This clone has just one count. The chain joins TRBV19 to TRBJ2-3, with 13 positions matching TRBD2. The V gene's germline CDR1 is LNHDA and CDR2 SQIVND (reference sequence). This CDR3 comprises 17 residues. The V gene end was trimmed by 3 bases and the J gene end by 1 base; junction bases not matched to a gene: 4. CDR3 sequence (DNA): TGTGCCAGTAGTATGAGGACTAGCGGGGGACGCACAGATACGCAGTATTTT. Its protein is CASSMRTSGGRTDTQYF.

V is TRBV10-1 and J is TRBJ2-7, with 10 nucleotides matching TRBD2. V shed 6 bases and J 3 bases; nucleotides not matched to a gene: 8. CDR1 is WNHNN, CDR2 SYGVQD, per germline (reference sequence). The CDR3 extends over 15 amino acids. The CDR3 sequence is CASSKSGGADYEQYF. The CDR3 DNA follows: TGCGCCAGCAGCAAGAGCGGGGGGGCGGACTACGAGCAGTACTTC.

The CDR3 sequence is CASSGVTGRNNEQFF. CDR3 sequence (DNA): TGCGCCAGCAGCGGGGTGACAGGGCGAAACAATGAGCAGTTCTTC. The chain employs TRBV5-1 and TRBJ2-1, with TRBD1 identical over 7 bases. V lost 4 bases and J lost 5; bases outside the gene matches: 9. CDR1 is SGHRS and CDR2 is YFSETQ in the germline V gene. This CDR3 comprises 15 residues.

V is TRBV19 and J is TRBJ2-1; 11 bases are a match to TRBD2. Germline assignment: CDR1 LNHDA and CDR2 SQIVND (reference sequence). Losses at the gene ends were 4 bases for V and 0 bases for J; bases not matched to a gene: 8. The CDR3 has 18 amino acids. CDR3 nucleotide sequence: TGTGCCAGTAGTACCCTAGCGGGGGGCCGAAGCTCCTACAATGAGCAGTTCTTC. Translation gives CASSTLAGGRSSYNEQFF.

The chain links TRBV30 to TRBJ1-5; 7 nucleotides line up with TRBD1. CDR1 is GTSNPN, CDR2 SVGIG, per germline (reference sequence). The CDR3 consists of 16 residues. Losses at the gene ends were 5 bases for V and 1 base for J; bases not matched to a gene: 11. The CDR3 nucleotides are TGTGCCTGGGGGGGCCGACAGGGACCGAGCAATCAGCCCCAGCATTTT. Translation: CAWGGRQGPSNQPQHF.

V is TRBV6-5 and J is TRBJ1-6; D may be TRBD1 (5 bases). The length of the CDR3 is 11 residues. The V end lost 6 bases, the J end lost 14 bases, and 11 bases lay between the germline ends. Per the germline V gene, CDR1 is MNHEY and CDR2 is SVGAGI. CDR3 residues: CASRSGVTLHF. The CDR3 DNA follows: TGTGCCAGCAGGTCGGGGGTAACCCTCCACTTT.

This clone was observed a few times. The chain links TRBV12-3 or TRBV12-4 to TRBJ1-1, with unresolved D. V was shortened by 3 bases and J by 1 base, with 6 bases between the two germline ends. The CDR3 length is 13 residues. This CDR3 is CASSFRQNTEAFF. The DNA for the CDR3 is TGTGCCAGCAGTTTCAGACAGAACACTGAAGCTTTCTTT.

The chain links TRBV23-1 to TRBJ1-4, with 7 positions matching TRBD1. TRBV23-1 is treated as an ORF (open reading frame) with a function not yet certain. The junction had 10 bases not matched to a gene; V was cut back by 5 bases and J by 7 bases. The CDR3 is made up of 15 amino acids. The CDR3 sequence: CASSSQGTETEKLFF. The CDR3 nucleotides are TGCGCCAGCAGTTCTCAAGGGACAGAGACTGAAAAACTGTTTTTT.

The chain recombines TRBV27 with TRBJ1-2; 7 nucleotides line up with TRBD1. V dropped 2 bases and J dropped 4; count of bases not matched to a gene: 4. The germline V gene has CDR1 MNHEY and CDR2 SMNVEV (reference sequence). The CDR3 runs to 14 residues. The CDR3 DNA sequence: TGTGCCAGCAGTTTAAAGGGGGCGGGCTATGGCTACACCTTC. Translation gives CASSLKGAGYGYTF.

The chain combines TRBV2 with TRBJ2-4, with 9 bases fitting TRBD2. J lost 2 bases, V lost 3 bases, and 2 bases had no gene match. This CDR3 comprises 15 residues. Germline V gene lookup returns CDR1 SNHLY and CDR2 FYNNEI. This CDR3 reads CASSEAGGSKNIQYF. In DNA form, the CDR3 reads TGTGCCAGCAGTGAGGCGGGGGGGTCCAAAAACATTCAGTACTTC.

J is TRBJ2-7 and V is TRBV9, with a weak D call TRBD1 (7 bases). This CDR3 contains 16 residues. The germline V gene encodes CDR1 SGDLS and CDR2 YYNGEE. Trimming left V 4 bases short and J 4 bases short, with 21 bases between. This chain's CDR3 is CASSSRGTVAVYEQYF. The CDR3 DNA reads TGTGCCAGCAGCTCCCGCGGGACAGTGGCAGTGTACGAGCAGTACTTC.

The chain links TRBV10-3 to TRBJ2-7, with a weak D call TRBD1 (6 bases). CDR1 and CDR2 from the germline V gene are ENHRY and SYGVKD. V lost 1 base and J 6 bases, leaving 13 bases between the germline ends. This CDR3 region has 14 residues. CDR3 sequence reads: CAISEWERGSEQYF. CDR3 sequence (DNA): TGTGCCATCAGTGAGTGGGAGAGGGGGTCCGAGCAGTACTTC.

The chain is built from TRBV6-5 and TRBJ1-4; TRBD1 agrees at 7 bases. The V and J ends lost 5 bases and 8 bases, in that order; junction bases with no gene match: 8. CDR1 is MNHEY and CDR2 is SVGAGI in the germline V gene. This CDR3 is 14 amino acids long. Here the CDR3 reads CASSNRGQREKLFF. CDR3 in DNA: TGTGCCAGCAGTAACCGGGGACAGAGAGAAAAACTGTTTTTT.

The rearrangement links TRBV4-2 to TRBJ2-5; TRBD2 aligns across 10 bases. Losses at the gene ends were 4 bases for V and 1 base for J; bases not matched to a gene: 9. Germline V CDR1 and CDR2: LGHNA, YNFKEQ. The CDR3 is 17 residues long. The chain's CDR3 is CASSPPGAGGFQETQYF. In nucleotides, the CDR3 is TGTGCCAGCAGCCCCCCAGGAGCGGGGGGGTTCCAAGAGACCCAGTACTTC.

With regard to this clone: At the DNA level, this CDR3 is encoded by other sequences in the same sample as well. CDR3 coding DNA: TGTGCCAGCAGACAGGGGAACACTGAAGCTTTCTTT. It yields the protein CASRQGNTEAFF. The chain carries TRBV6-5 and TRBJ1-1, with a weak D call TRBD1 (6 bases). V lost 6 bases, J lost 1 base, and 6 bases lay in between. The CDR3 totals 12 residues. The germline gives CDR1 MNHEY, CDR2 SVGAGI.

The chain joins TRBV29-1 to TRBJ2-5; 8 positions agree with TRBD1. Germline V gives CDR1 SQVTM, CDR2 ANQGSEA. V shed 2 bases, J shed 3 bases, and the junction held 11 bases outside the gene matches. This CDR3 comprises 16 residues. CDR3 bases: TGCAGCGTTGAACCCGACAGGGGCCGGACCAAAGAGACCCAGTACTTC. As protein: CSVEPDRGRTKETQYF.

CDR3 residues: CASSKAGDRVRDEQFF. DNA for the CDR3: TGTGCCAGCAGCAAAGCCGGTGACAGGGTTCGGGATGAGCAGTTCTTC. The rearrangement links TRBV7-6 to TRBJ2-1, with 7 bases identical to TRBD1. CDR1 and CDR2 (germline): SGHVS, FNYEAQ. The CDR3 has 16 amino acids. Losses at the gene ends were 5 bases for V and 8 bases for J; bases not matched to a gene: 15.

The CDR3 coding sequence is TGTGCCAGCACAGGCTTACCTCAGGGGGGTGGCTACACCTTC. Translated: CASTGLPQGGGYTF. This chain links TRBV2 with TRBJ1-2, with 7 bases lining up with TRBD1. J lost 7 bases, V lost 7 bases, and 12 bases had no gene match. Germline CDR1 is SNHLY and CDR2 is FYNNEI. The CDR3 runs to 14 residues.

This chain uses TRBV5-1 with TRBJ2-7; TRBD1 matches 8 bases. The CDR3 length is 16 residues. The junction had 13 bases not matched to a gene; V was cut back by 3 bases and J by 5 bases. Germline CDR1 is SGHRS and CDR2 is YFSETQ. The CDR3 sequence: CASSWTGTNGGHEQYF. The CDR3 DNA is TGCGCCAGCAGCTGGACAGGGACGAACGGTGGGCACGAGCAGTACTTC.